This TCR beta chain stems from a study of T-cell reconstitution after alpha-beta-depleted transplantation in children. In germline, CDR1 is DFQATT, CDR2 SNEGSKA (reference sequence). The CDR3 has 13 residues. Preparing the TCRbeta library involved the use of unique molecular identifiers. TCRdb independently ran MiXCR on the PCR reads; one entry per CDR3 protein. Among 55,000 to 85,000 distinct CDR3 sequences listed, roughly a tenth were seen once. Study-wide results and caveats: It was reported that alpha-beta T cells came from several hundred expanded graft clones (about two months after transplant). The origin of high day-60 TCRbeta diversity in some patients lay in surviving recipient T cells and thymic progenitors. T-cell numbers and diversity, one year after transplant, stemmed largely from T cells that were newly produced.

A word on this clonotype: Its target is unknown. A read error may explain this, as a much larger clone is one base away.

This specimen was PBMCs, taken before TCRalphabeta/CD19-depleted stem cell transplant. The V gene is TRBV20-1, the J gene TRBJ2-1, with TRBD2 matching over 7 bases. This sequence was found in a boy between 10 and 17 years old with acute myeloid leukemia, due to receive a stem cell transplant. Here the CDR3 reads CSAPVAGYNDQFF. The DNA for the CDR3 is TGCAGTGCCCCAGTAGCGGGTTACAATGACCAGTTCTTC.